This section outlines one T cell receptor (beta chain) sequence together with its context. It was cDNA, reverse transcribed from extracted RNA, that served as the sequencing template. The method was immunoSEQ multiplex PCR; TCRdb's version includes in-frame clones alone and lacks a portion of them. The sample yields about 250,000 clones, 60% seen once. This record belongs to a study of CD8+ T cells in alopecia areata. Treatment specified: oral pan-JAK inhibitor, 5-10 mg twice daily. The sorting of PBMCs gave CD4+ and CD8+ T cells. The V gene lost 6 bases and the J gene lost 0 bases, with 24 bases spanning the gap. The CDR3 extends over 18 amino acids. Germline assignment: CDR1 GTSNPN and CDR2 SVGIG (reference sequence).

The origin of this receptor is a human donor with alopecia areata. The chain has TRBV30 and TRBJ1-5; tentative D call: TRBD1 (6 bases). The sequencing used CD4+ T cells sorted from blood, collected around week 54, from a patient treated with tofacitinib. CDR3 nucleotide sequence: TGTGCCTGTGTAAACATCGGGACACTTATTTATAGCAATCAGCCCCAGCATTTT. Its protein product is CACVNIGTLIYSNQPQHF.